These 17 T cell receptor beta chains came from one sample sequenced in a study of blood T cell repertoires in COVID-19. Assay: immunoSEQ multiplex PCR; the TCRdb copy retains only in-frame clones and omits some. The sample consists of around 170,000 clones, approximately 80% of them appearing once. The sequenced sample consisted of PBMCs or T cells enriched from blood (not recorded which). The source is a man in his fifties or sixties who had recovered from COVID-19.

The rearrangement uses TRBV27 and TRBJ2-7; D may be TRBD1 (5 bases). CDR3 size: 15 residues. With 8 bases removed from V and 2 bases from J, the gap between germline ends came to 19 bases. Germline V gives CDR1 MNHEY, CDR2 SMNVEV (reference sequence). CDR3 coding DNA: TGTGCCAGCTCCCCAACAGGCGAACCTCCCTACGAGCAGTACTTC. Translating gives CASSPTGEPPYEQYF.

V is TRBV5-1 and J is TRBJ2-2; TRBD1 agrees at 7 bases. CDR1 and CDR2 (germline): SGHRS, YFSETQ. CDR3 length: 15 residues. The ends lost 0 bases at V and 9 bases at J; junction bases unmatched: 8. The CDR3 DNA reads TGCGCCAGCAGCTTGGACGGTAAAGGGGGCCGGGAGCTGTTTTTT. Protein: CASSLDGKGGRELFF.

The chain recombines TRBV7-8 with TRBJ2-7; TRBD1 matches 7 bases. This CDR3 is built from 15 residues. Germline CDR1 is SGHVS and CDR2 is FQNEAQ. Germline trimming cut 0 bases from V and 2 bases from J; bases unmatched to any gene: 4. CDR3 amino acids: CASSLARQGPYEQYF. DNA of the CDR3: TGTGCCAGCAGCTTAGCAAGACAGGGACCCTACGAGCAGTACTTC.

The rearrangement links TRBV7-6 to TRBJ2-5; D is perhaps TRBD2 (5 bases). This CDR3 is 13 amino acids long. Trimming stripped 8 bases from V and 0 bases from J, with 10 bases between. Germline V gene lookup returns CDR1 SGHVS and CDR2 FNYEAQ. The CDR3 reads CASRRGYQETQYF. DNA for the CDR3: TGTGCCAGCCGTCGGGGATACCAAGAGACCCAGTACTTC.

This sequence joins TRBV13 and TRBJ2-7; 12 bases map to TRBD1. V lost 5 bases to trimming and J lost 5 bases; unmatched junction nucleotides: 10. Germline CDR1 PRHDT, CDR2 FYEKMQ (reference sequence). CDR3 length: 16 amino acids. DNA of the CDR3: TGTGCCAGCAGCGGGGAGGGACAGGGGGCGAGAAACGAGCAGTACTTC. This encodes CASSGEGQGARNEQYF.

The chain is built from TRBV5-1 and TRBJ1-1; 7 bases match TRBD1. This CDR3 has 14 amino acids. Germline V gene sequence: CDR1 SGHRS, CDR2 YFSETQ. Germline trimming cut 3 bases from V and 11 bases from J; bases unmatched to any gene: 13. The CDR3, as DNA: TGCGCCAGCAGCTCAATACCGACAGGGTGGGAGGCTTTCTTT. Its translation: CASSSIPTGWEAFF.

The chain employs TRBV7-9 and TRBJ1-1; no definite D call. V lost 2 bases, J lost 0 bases, and 10 bases lay in between. In germline, CDR1 is SEHNR, CDR2 FQNEAQ (reference sequence). The CDR3 length is 15 residues. This chain's CDR3 is CASSLLGRMNTEAFF. In nucleotides, the CDR3 is TGTGCCAGCAGCTTATTGGGGAGAATGAACACTGAAGCTTTCTTT.

This clone was recorded a few times. For the CDR3, the DNA is TGTGCCAGCTCACCACTCCCACAAATGTCCGGGGAGCTGTTTTTT. Encoded protein: CASSPLPQMSGELFF. The chain combines TRBV18 with TRBJ2-2; D unresolved. This CDR3 contains 15 residues. Per the germline V gene, CDR1 is KGHSH and CDR2 is LQKENI. Trimming removed 1 base from V and 6 bases from J, with 12 bases in between.

The rearrangement uses TRBV9 and TRBJ2-3; 8 nucleotides align to TRBD1. V lost 3 bases, J lost 0 bases, and 6 bases stayed unmatched. Per the germline V gene, CDR1 is SGDLS and CDR2 is YYNGEE. The CDR3 consists of 16 residues. The CDR3 loop is CASSEGTGHSTDTQYF. The CDR3 nucleotides are TGTGCCAGCAGCGAGGGGACAGGACATAGCACAGATACGCAGTATTTT.

In DNA form, the CDR3 reads TGTGCCAGCAGTTATCTTATAGGAGGGGGCCGTAACACAGATACGCAGTATTTT. Amino acid sequence: CASSYLIGGGRNTDTQYF. The chain employs TRBV28 and TRBJ2-3; TRBD1 is a possible D gene (7 bases). CDR3 length: 18 amino acids. V lost 4 bases and J 2 bases, leaving 22 bases between the germline ends. Per germline, CDR1 MDHEN and CDR2 SYDVKM.

The chain recombines TRBV11-2 with TRBJ1-1, with a possible D match to TRBD1 (5 bases). Germline V gene lookup returns CDR1 SGHAT and CDR2 FQNNGV. With 5 bases removed from V and 6 bases from J, the gap between germline ends came to 19 bases. The CDR3 spans 15 residues. The CDR3, as DNA: TGTGCCAGCAGCACATGGGGGGAGGGGTGGGCTGAAGCTTTCTTT. Its translation is CASSTWGEGWAEAFF.

CDR3 region: CAWNPGQIYGYTF. The CDR3 DNA sequence: TGTGCCTGGAACCCGGGACAGATCTATGGCTACACCTTC. The chain carries TRBV30 and TRBJ1-2, with 7 bases that match TRBD1. Trimming took 4 bases from V and 4 from J; bases not matched to a gene: 6. This CDR3 has 13 amino acids. The germline CDR1 and CDR2 sequences are GTSNPN and SVGIG (reference sequence).

V usage is TRBV7-3 and J usage is TRBJ2-1; 8 bases are shared with TRBD1. Germline V lookup: CDR1 SGHTA, CDR2 FQGTGA. The CDR3 is 15 residues long. After removal of 5 bases from V and 0 bases from J, the junction contained 3 bases not matched to a gene. The CDR3 DNA is TGTGCCAGCAGCGAACAGGGGGGCTCCTACAATGAGCAGTTCTTC. Translation gives CASSEQGGSYNEQFF.

The J gene is TRBJ2-7, the V gene TRBV6-2 or TRBV6-3, with TRBD2 as a possible D gene (6 bases). The germline V gene encodes CDR1 MNHEY and CDR2 SVGEGT. The V end lost 5 bases, the J end lost 3 bases, and 11 bases lay between the germline ends. The CDR3 totals 13 residues. CDR3 in DNA: TGTGCCAGCAGTCTCCCGGGGGTCTACGAGCAGTACTTC. Protein: CASSLPGVYEQYF.

The chain is built from TRBV3-1 (or the pseudogene TRBV3-2) and TRBJ1-2, with a tentative D call TRBD1 (6 bases). V gave up 2 bases and J gave up 4 bases, with 11 bases separating them. Looked up from germline, CDR1 is LGHDT and CDR2 is YNNKEL (reference sequence). CDR3 length: 14 residues. CDR3 protein: CASSQNRDGYGYTF. CDR3 DNA: TGTGCCAGCAGCCAAAACAGGGATGGCTATGGCTACACCTTC.

V gene TRBV5-1 combines with J gene TRBJ2-5; no reliable D call. Trimming removed 0 bases from V and 2 bases from J, with 2 bases in between. CDR1 is SGHRS, CDR2 YFSETQ, per germline. The CDR3 has 12 amino acids. In DNA, the CDR3 is TGCGCCAGCAGCTTGGCTCAAGAGACCCAGTACTTC. Translating it yields CASSLAQETQYF. Full variable domain (missing parts from reference TRBV5-1 and TRBJ2-5): KAGVTQTPRYLIKTRGQQVTLSCSPISGHRSVSWYQQTPGQGLQFLFEYFSETQRNKGNFPGRFSGRQFSNSRSEMNVSTLELGDSALYLCASSLAQETQYFGPGTRLLVL.

The rearrangement links TRBV7-2 to TRBJ2-7; 12 nucleotides agree with TRBD2. V lost 1 base and J lost 6; bases outside the gene matches: 7. The CDR3 totals 16 residues. CDR1 is SGHTA and CDR2 is FQGNSA in the germline V gene. The CDR3 loop reads CASSLGASGGAGEQYF. Written as DNA, the CDR3 is TGTGCCAGCAGCTTAGGGGCTAGCGGGGGGGCTGGCGAGCAGTACTTC.